Included here is one TCR beta chain sequence, with context. Its target is unknown. The data derive from a study of shared clonotypes between healthy human individuals. Overall study: Per-donor plates numbered three CD4 naive, three CD4 memory, two CD8 naive and one CD8 memory.

The DNA input per sorted-subset replicate PCR was roughly 180 ng, corresponding to tens of thousands of T cell genomes. Clones were sequenced by immunoSEQ multiplex PCR, and TCRdb holds only the in-frame ones, with some missing. This table has some 1,100,000 clones, 78% appearing once. The CDR3 consists of 14 residues. J gave up 8 bases and V 6 bases, and 8 bases lay outside the gene matches. Looked up from germline, CDR1 is MDHEN and CDR2 is SYDVKM. Study-wide points: Naive subsets, compared against memory subsets, generally had larger estimated richness values.

The J gene is TRBJ1-5, the V gene TRBV28; 9 positions match TRBD1. This TCR was recovered from a man younger than 35 in good health. Some clones in this sample may be carry-over from other donors' samples. Material: memory CD4+ T cells from PBMCs. The sample's subset: CD45RA-negative fraction. The CDR3 sequence: CASRSGTGSKPQHF. The CDR3 region has the DNA TGTGCCAGCAGGTCCGGGACAGGGAGCAAGCCCCAGCATTTT.